The text below deals with one T cell receptor (beta chain). The antigen is not known. In germline, CDR1 is LNHDA, CDR2 SQIVND (reference sequence). This CDR3 has 14 amino acids. V was clipped by 7 bases and J by 1 base, with 11 bases between them. Sequencing was performed with immunoSEQ multiplex PCR; in TCRdb, only in-frame clones are kept and a portion is missing. The sample lists about 150,000 clones; approximately 90% were seen once. These data come from a study of T cell responses to AZD1222 COVID-19 vaccine. Study-level results: The study sampled repertoires only after the peak T cell response. Just six or seven AZD1222 recipients tested seropositive at baseline. Per reports, nearly half of all spike-specific TCRs target regions that are unmutated in variants.

This receptor was identified in an adult in good health. The V gene is TRBV19, the J gene TRBJ1-5, with D perhaps matching TRBD1 (5 bases). The specimen was peripheral blood, collected on day 0 of AZD1222 vaccination. The CDR3 loop is CASTTSGSNQPQHF. CDR3 bases: TGTGCCAGTACCACCTCAGGGAGCAATCAGCCCCAGCATTTT. The full variable domain, rest sourced from reference TRBV19 and TRBJ1-5, is DGGITQSPKYLFRKEGQNVTLSCEQNLNHDAMYWYRQDPGQGLRLIYYSQIVNDFQKGDIAEGYSVSREKKESFPLTVTSAQKNPTAFYLCASTTSGSNQPQHFGDGTRLSIL.